These T cell receptor beta chains were read from a single sample in a study of CD8 T cells in ankylosing spondylitis. Using its own MiXCR run on the 5' RACE reads, TCRdb lists one record per CDR3 protein. The sample holds some 240,000 distinct CDR3 sequences, more than 5.5% seen once. The material sequenced was blood, either unsorted or a sorted T cell fraction (not recorded which). These TCRs come from a male donor with ankylosing spondylitis. Both conserved end residues are part of each CDR3. A D gene is named only where the DNA matches it firmly. A row's size may be missing; if present it is once, few, many or a size class.

TRBV7-8	TRBJ2-7	many	NA	TGTGCCAGCAGCTTAAACTCACAGGGCAACCCCGAGCAGTACTTC	CASSLNSQGNPEQYF
TRBV5-6	TRBJ2-1	many	NA	TGTGCCAGCAGCTTGCTGGGGCCGGTACGTGAGCAGTTCTTC	CASSLLGPVREQFF
TRBV7-6	TRBJ2-1	NA	TRBD1	TGTGCCAGCAGCTTATCCTCCGGGACAGGGACGTGGGAGCAGTTCTTC	CASSLSSGTGTWEQFF
TRBV7-9	TRBJ2-7	few	NA	TGTGCCAGCAGCTCTTGGGAGCAAGGCTACGAGCAGTACTTC	CASSSWEQGYEQYF
TRBV29-1	TRBJ2-1	many	NA	TGCAGCGCCATCGGGACTCATAACAATGAGCAGTTCTTC	CSAIGTHNNEQFF
TRBV29-1	TRBJ2-6	NA	NA	TGCAGCGTCAAGACGGGACTCAGCAGCTCTGGGGCCAACGTCCTGACTTTC	CSVKTGLSSSGANVLTF
TRBV30	TRBJ2-1	many	TRBD2	TGTGCCTGGAGTGCCCTAGGACTAGCGGGAGTAATCAATGAGCAGTTCTTC	CAWSALGLAGVINEQFF
TRBV4-3	TRBJ2-3	many	NA	TGCGCCAGCAGCCAAGATCCCGGGACAACGATCGGCACAGATACGCAGTATTTT	CASSQDPGTTIGTDTQYF
TRBV7-9	TRBJ2-1	few	NA	TGTGCCAGCAGCTTAGGGACCGTCAATGAGCAGTTCTTC	CASSLGTVNEQFF
TRBV7-8	TRBJ2-7	NA	NA	TGTGCCAGCAGCTTAGTCGCCAGCCCCTCTGGCGAGCAGTACTTC	CASSLVASPSGEQYF